The rows below give T cell receptor beta chains drawn from one sample of a study of cytomegalovirus exposure and HLA in healthy donors. This table comes from immunoSEQ multiplex PCR, and its TCRdb copy is limited to in-frame clones, with some not included. Here the sample spans roughly 97,000 clones, around 9.1% being singletons. Input material: PBMCs. All receptors come from a man in his forties in good health and CMV-seropositive. CDR3s include the opening cysteine and the closing phenylalanine or tryptophan. The order of the fields is D gene, V gene, CDR3 protein. The D gene is left open where the match is weak.

d_call: -
v_call: TRBV7-2
cdr3_aa: CASSLLGQGQPQHF

d_call: TRBD1
v_call: TRBV2
cdr3_aa: CASVGTGPYNEQFF

d_call: -
v_call: TRBV19
cdr3_aa: CASSIGSGGIADTQYF

d_call: -
v_call: TRBV7-9
cdr3_aa: CASSHGQTMNTEAFF

d_call: -
v_call: TRBV7-9
cdr3_aa: CASSLAGIGELFF

d_call: TRBD2
v_call: TRBV13
cdr3_aa: CASSLGGTSGYNEQFF

d_call: TRBD2
v_call: TRBV19
cdr3_aa: CASKTSGTTEQFF

d_call: -
v_call: TRBV29-1
cdr3_aa: CSALPVGQTAETEAFF

d_call: TRBD1
v_call: TRBV7-6
cdr3_aa: CASSPQGASYEQYF

d_call: -
v_call: TRBV28
cdr3_aa: CASTTPGVGYTF

d_call: -
v_call: TRBV18
cdr3_aa: CASSPWPDRSSGNTIYF

d_call: -
v_call: TRBV12-5
cdr3_aa: CASGIFGGTEAFF

d_call: -
v_call: TRBV28
cdr3_aa: CAGSLEGSNQPQHF

d_call: TRBD2
v_call: TRBV28
cdr3_aa: CASSSKPGLAGEKTQYF

d_call: -
v_call: TRBV30
cdr3_aa: CAWGPGTFNEKLFF

d_call: -
v_call: TRBV7-2
cdr3_aa: CASSLSPYTQYF